The 27 T cell receptor beta chains given below trace back to one sample, sequenced in a study of spatial heterogeneity in lung cancer. As for time point: blood at routine non-recurrence follow-up after resection. The study sequenced unsorted whole RNA from tumor, nontumor lung or frozen PBMC. Each CDR3 protein gets one entry after TCRdb re-called the 5' RACE reads with MiXCR. The table has about 120,000 distinct CDR3 sequences, 9% to 15% seen once. The sample consisted of PBMCs, taken at follow-up. These receptor sequences come from a male donor with early-stage non-small cell lung cancer.

This clonotype appeared once. The CDR3 protein is CASSLLGTGGASEKLFF. The CDR3 DNA reads TGTGCCAGCAGTTTGCTAGGGACAGGGGGCGCAAGTGAAAAACTGTTTTTT. V gene TRBV28 combines with J gene TRBJ1-4, with TRBD1 identical over 12 bases. V lost 3 bases, J lost 7 bases, and 9 bases stayed unmatched. The CDR3 is made up of 17 amino acids. Germline CDR1 and CDR2: MDHEN and SYDVKM.

This clonotype was seen only a few times. This chain connects TRBV12-5 to TRBJ1-1; D is possibly TRBD1 (5 bases). The V gene's germline CDR1 is LGHNT and CDR2 FRNRAP. V lost 6 bases, J lost 5 bases, and 22 bases lay in between. The CDR3 is 16 amino acids. CDR3 in DNA: TGTGCTAGTGGCACCCGGGCAGGGCCTTTTAGGACTGAAGCTTTCTTT. Protein: CASGTRAGPFRTEAFF. The full variable domain, with the rest looked up from reference TRBV12-5 and TRBJ1-1, is DARVTQTPRHKVTEMGQEVTMRCQPILGHNTVFWYRQTMMQGLELLAYFRNRAPLDDSGMPKDRFSAEMPDATLATLKIQPSEPRDSAVYFCASGTRAGPFRTEAFFGQGTRLTVV.

V usage is TRBV7-2 and J usage is TRBJ2-2, with D unresolved. Germline CDR1 is SGHTA and CDR2 is FQGNSA. Trimming removed 5 bases at V and 5 bases at J, with 21 bases between. The CDR3 covers 17 residues. Written as DNA, the CDR3 is TGTGCCAGCAGCCTTAAGGGAAGTGGGTCCCTAACCGGGGAGCTGTTTTTT. This codes for CASSLKGSGSLTGELFF.

The chain employs TRBV20-1 and TRBJ2-7, with D hard to call. Germline-derived CDR1 and CDR2 are DFQATT and SNEGSKA (reference sequence). Trimming pared 4 bases from V and 1 base from J, leaving 14 bases between. CDR3 length: 14 amino acids. CDR3 in DNA: TGCAGTGCTAAACTGAAGAGAACTTCCTACGAGCAGTACTTC. Protein: CSAKLKRTSYEQYF.

This clonotype showed up just a few times. The chain has TRBV18 and TRBJ2-7; the D is unclear. Germline V gene sequence: CDR1 KGHSH, CDR2 LQKENI. CDR3 length: 11 residues. Trimming took off 3 bases at V and 5 bases at J, with 5 bases between the two ends. CDR3 region: CASSPANEQYF. The CDR3 region has the DNA TGTGCCAGCTCACCGGCGAACGAGCAGTACTTC.

This clonotype was counted between two and nine times. The chain combines TRBV6-5 with TRBJ2-7; D is perhaps TRBD1 or TRBD2 (5 bases each). Germline lookup yields CDR1 MNHEY and CDR2 SVGAGI. V lost 2 bases, J lost 2 bases, and 10 bases lay in between. The CDR3 is made up of 14 amino acids. DNA of the CDR3: TGTGCCAGCAGTTACGGGGGACGACCCTACGAGCAGTACTTC. This codes for CASSYGGRPYEQYF.

This clonotype was seen at least ten times. The J gene is TRBJ2-5, the V gene TRBV10-3; D is perhaps TRBD2 (6 bases). This CDR3 has 13 amino acids. V was clipped by 10 bases and J by 2 bases, with 14 bases between them. CDR1 is ENHRY, CDR2 SYGVKD, per germline. The CDR3 DNA sequence: TGTGCCACCTCCGGGGGAATTCAAGAGACCCAGTACTTC. Translating gives CATSGGIQETQYF.

This chain uses TRBV2 with TRBJ1-5; 9 nucleotides align to TRBD1. The CDR3 extends over 15 amino acids. V dropped 4 bases and J dropped 2; count of bases not matched to a gene: 3. Per germline, CDR1 SNHLY and CDR2 FYNNEI. The CDR3 DNA reads as TGTGCCAGCAGTGGGACAGGGGTGCGCAATCAGCCCCAGCATTTT. Encoded protein: CASSGTGVRNQPQHF. The entire variable domain, with the rest obtained from reference TRBV2 and TRBJ1-5, is as follows: EPEVTQTPSHQVTQMGQEVILRCVPISNHLYFYWYRQILGQKVEFLVSFYNNEISEKSEIFDDQFSVERPDGSNFTLKIRSTKLEDSAMYFCASSGTGVRNQPQHFGDGTRLSIL.

In its sample, this clonotype was seen many times. The V gene is TRBV29-1, the J gene TRBJ2-1; the match to TRBD1 covers 8 bases. The CDR3 spans 12 residues. V lost 6 bases to trimming and J lost 7 bases; unmatched junction nucleotides: 5. Germline assignment: CDR1 SQVTM and CDR2 ANQGSEA. CDR3 bases: TGCAGCGTGGCCACAGGGGGAAATGAGCAGTTCTTC. Amino acids: CSVATGGNEQFF.

The chain combines TRBV2 with TRBJ2-1; TRBD2 matches at 10 bases. Germline V gene sequence: CDR1 SNHLY, CDR2 FYNNEI. CDR3 length: 17 amino acids. V dropped 5 bases and J dropped 5; count of bases not matched to a gene: 12. Written as DNA, the CDR3 is TGTGCCAGCAGTAAACTTGAGACTAGCGGGTCCAACAATGAGCAGTTCTTC. It is translated as CASSKLETSGSNNEQFF.

This clonotype was seen ten or more times. The V call is TRBV7-2, the J call TRBJ2-1; 7 nucleotides match TRBD2. The CDR3 is made up of 15 amino acids. Per the germline V gene, CDR1 is SGHTA and CDR2 is FQGNSA. The trim removed 2 bases at V and 5 bases at J, leaving 6 bases unmatched. CDR3 nucleotides: TGTGCCAGCAGCTTAAGTAGCGGGCGGAACAATGAGCAGTTCTTC. Encoded protein: CASSLSSGRNNEQFF.

The chain carries TRBV11-2 and TRBJ2-1; 8 bases fit TRBD2. The V segment lost 3 bases and the J segment 0 bases; nucleotides outside the gene matches: 4. CDR1 is SGHAT and CDR2 is FQNNGV in the germline V gene. The CDR3 covers 16 residues. The CDR3 coding sequence is TGTGCCAGCAGCTTTTCCGGGACTAGCTCCTACAATGAGCAGTTCTTC. Its protein is CASSFSGTSSYNEQFF.

This chain joins TRBV13 and TRBJ2-2, with 9 bases that match TRBD1. CDR1 PRHDT and CDR2 FYEKMQ come from the germline V gene (reference sequence). J gave up 8 bases and V 7 bases, and 8 bases lay outside the gene matches. The CDR3 has 14 residues. CDR3 coding DNA: TGTGCCAGCACTCAATACAGGGGGCAAGGGGAGCTGTTTTTT. Its translation: CASTQYRGQGELFF.

The chain couples TRBV20-1 to TRBJ2-7; a possible D gene is TRBD2 (6 bases). V lost 8 bases to trimming and J lost 4 bases, with 24 bases between them. CDR1 is DFQATT and CDR2 is SNEGSKA in the germline V gene (reference sequence). The length of the CDR3 is 15 residues. CDR3 sequence reads: CSNRRRQEGWYEQYF. CDR3 in DNA: TGCAGTAATCGTCGGCGGCAGGAGGGTTGGTACGAGCAGTACTTC.

This clonotype was found many times. V usage is TRBV29-1 and J usage is TRBJ2-4; the match to TRBD2 covers 7 bases. V lost 5 bases to trimming and J lost 10 bases; unmatched junction nucleotides: 17. This CDR3 is 15 amino acids long. From germline, CDR1 is SQVTM and CDR2 ANQGSEA. CDR3 sequence reads: CSVLPSGAPVGIQYF. The CDR3 coding sequence is TGCAGCGTTCTCCCCAGCGGGGCCCCCGTCGGGATTCAGTACTTC.

CDR3 sequence (DNA): TGTGCCAGCAGCTTGAGGAGAAATCAGCCCCAGCATTTT. Translated, it gives CASSLRRNQPQHF. The V gene is TRBV5-5, the J gene TRBJ1-5; D ambiguous. V was cut by 1 base and J by 4 bases, with 6 bases left in between. Germline CDR1 is SGHKS and CDR2 is YYEKEE (reference sequence). There are 13 residues in the CDR3. The full variable domain, in which reference TRBV5-5 and TRBJ1-5 provide the parts outside the CDR3, is DAGVTQSPTHLIKTRGQQVTLRCSPISGHKSVSWYQQVLGQGPQFIFQYYEKEERGRGNFPDRFSARQFPNYSSELNVNALLLGDSALYLCASSLRRNQPQHFGDGTRLSIL.

This clonotype was seen a handful of times. This chain uses TRBV28 with TRBJ2-1, with 11 bases matching TRBD2. CDR3 size: 15 residues. The V gene end was trimmed by 3 bases and the J gene end by 2 bases; junction bases not matched to a gene: 0. CDR1 is MDHEN, CDR2 SYDVKM, per germline. The CDR3 DNA follows: TGTGCCAGCAGTTTTAGCGGGGGGGCCTACAATGAGCAGTTCTTC. Translating it yields CASSFSGGAYNEQFF.

V gene TRBV4-1 combines with J gene TRBJ2-5; the match to TRBD2 covers 8 bases. Germline CDR1 and CDR2: MGHRA and YSYEKL. The CDR3 contains 15 residues. The junction had 3 bases not matched to a gene; V was cut back by 0 bases and J by 3 bases. In DNA, the CDR3 is TGCGCCAGCAGCCAAGATGGTAGCGGGGAAGAGACCCAGTACTTC. It yields the protein CASSQDGSGEETQYF.

The chain carries TRBV10-3 and TRBJ2-7; 7 bases fit TRBD1. The V gene end was trimmed by 7 bases and the J gene end by 3 bases; junction bases not matched to a gene: 6. Germline V gives CDR1 ENHRY, CDR2 SYGVKD. The CDR3 is made up of 13 amino acids. The CDR3 DNA reads as TGTGCCATCACCCTGACAGGGAGCTACGAGCAGTACTTC. Encoded protein: CAITLTGSYEQYF.

J is TRBJ2-4 and V is TRBV7-2; 13 bases are shared with TRBD2. Per germline, CDR1 SGHTA and CDR2 FQGNSA. The CDR3 length is 16 residues. With V trimmed by 5 bases and J by 3 bases, 4 bases remained unmatched. The CDR3, as DNA: TGTGCCAGCAGCGCCAGACTAGCGGGGGGCAAAAACATTCAGTACTTC. It specifies CASSARLAGGKNIQYF.

This clonotype was observed a handful of times. J is TRBJ2-3 and V is TRBV5-6; 8 nucleotides align to TRBD1. The V gene end was trimmed by 1 base and the J gene end by 7 bases; junction bases not matched to a gene: 2. The CDR3 has 13 residues. Germline CDR1 reads SGHDT; CDR2 reads YYEEEE. The CDR3 loop is CASSLQGANTQYF. CDR3 bases: TGTGCCAGCAGCTTGCAGGGGGCGAATACGCAGTATTTT.

The V call is TRBV19, the J call TRBJ2-6; no firm D call. The CDR3 is 13 amino acids. CDR1 LNHDA and CDR2 SQIVND come from the germline V gene (reference sequence). V lost 5 bases, J lost 7 bases, and 9 bases lay in between. The CDR3 sequence: CASSRGTANVLTF. CDR3 nucleotides: TGTGCCAGTAGTCGAGGTACAGCCAACGTCCTGACTTTC. Based on the CDR3 plus reference TRBV19 and TRBJ2-6, the full variable domain is DGGITQSPKYLFRKEGQNVTLSCEQNLNHDAMYWYRQDPGQGLRLIYYSQIVNDFQKGDIAEGYSVSREKKESFPLTVTSAQKNPTAFYLCASSRGTANVLTFGAGSRLTVL.

This clonotype has a count of ten or more. J is TRBJ2-4 and V is TRBV24-1; no reliable D call. Germline CDR1 KGHDR, CDR2 SFDVKD. The CDR3 has 15 amino acids. V was clipped by 5 bases and J by 0 bases, with 10 bases between them. The chain's CDR3 is CATSVTVGAKNIQYF. In DNA form, the CDR3 reads TGTGCCACCAGTGTCACAGTTGGAGCCAAAAACATTCAGTACTTC.

This clonotype came up many times. This chain connects TRBV5-1 to TRBJ1-6; D ambiguous. V shed 5 bases and J shed 8 bases, with 14 bases lying between them. Germline V gene data show CDR1 as SGHRS and CDR2 as YFSETQ. The CDR3 totals 14 residues. In nucleotides, the CDR3 is TGCGCCAGCAGTCCCGACAAAAGGGATTCACCCCTCCACTTT. It specifies CASSPDKRDSPLHF.

Many counts were recorded for this clonotype. The chain links TRBV27 to TRBJ1-5, with 7 bases aligning to TRBD1. The CDR3 loop spans 18 amino acids. V gave up 1 base and J gave up 4 bases; unmatched junction bases: 13. Germline assignment: CDR1 MNHEY and CDR2 SMNVEV (reference sequence). DNA of the CDR3: TGTGCCAGCAGTTTATACCACCTCTCGGGACAGACTAATCAGCCCCAGCATTTT. Protein sequence: CASSLYHLSGQTNQPQHF.

The chain carries TRBV12-3 or TRBV12-4 and TRBJ1-2; D possibly corresponds to TRBD1 (6 bases). V was pared by 6 bases and J by 8 bases, with 13 bases between. The CDR3 is 12 residues long. The CDR3 nucleotides read TGTGCCAGCAGACAACAGGGACGCGGCTACACCTTC. It codes for CASRQQGRGYTF.

This sequence joins TRBV25-1 and TRBJ2-7, with D unclear. Germline values: CDR1 MGHDK, CDR2 SYGVNS. Trimming pared 6 bases from V and 2 bases from J, leaving 8 bases between. The CDR3 sequence is 12 residues long. The CDR3 DNA sequence: TGTGCCAGCAGGGACGGAACCTACGAGCAGTACTTC. The encoded protein is CASRDGTYEQYF.